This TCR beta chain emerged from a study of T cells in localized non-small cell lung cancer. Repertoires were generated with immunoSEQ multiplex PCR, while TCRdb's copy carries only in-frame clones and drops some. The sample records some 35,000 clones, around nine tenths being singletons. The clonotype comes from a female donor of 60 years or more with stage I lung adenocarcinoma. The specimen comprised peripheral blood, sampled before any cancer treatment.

The CDR3 DNA reads TGCGCCAGCAGCCAAGAAGCCGGGGAGCTGTTTTTT. Its protein is CASSQEAGELFF. The J gene is TRBJ2-2, the V gene TRBV4-1; D ambiguous. Germline CDR1 is MGHRA and CDR2 is YSYEKL. V lost 0 bases, J lost 6 bases, and 2 bases lay in between. The CDR3 is 12 residues long.